This T cell receptor (beta chain) comes out of a study of vaccination and CD4 T cells after COVID-19. Study-wide context: Six males and four females constituted the convalescent cohort, two of whom were Hispanic.

The Oncomine TCR Beta short-read assay sequenced DNA from cultured CD4+ T cells. Genomic DNA was isolated from CD4+ T cells that had been cultured. TCRdb reprocessed the PCR reads via MiXCR and lists one record per CDR3 protein. The table has under 20,000 distinct CDR3 sequences, 53% seen once; the top ten hold about 7.2%. About this clonotype itself: The antigen remains undetermined.

As to treatment: roughly 10-day PBMC culture with coronavirus spike peptide pools or control peptides (ViraFEST assay). Negative selection purified CD4+ T cells after roughly 9 days of culture. The sequence derives from a human donor who had recovered from COVID-19. Sequenced material: CD4+ T cells from blood, cultured in vitro, taken before SARS-CoV-2 vaccination.

In nucleotides, the CDR3 is TGTGCCACCAGAAGGGGCGACGAGCAGTACTTC. This codes for CATRRGDEQYF. This chain uses TRBV19 with TRBJ2-7; a possible D gene is TRBD1 (5 bases). The CDR3 has 11 residues. CDR1 is LNHDA and CDR2 is SQIVND in the germline V gene (reference sequence). Trimming cost V 10 bases and J 5 bases, with 12 bases left between them.